Shown below are 24 T cell receptor beta chains from a single sample sequenced in a study of CD8 T cells in Susac syndrome. When the RNA was reverse transcribed, random hexamers were used with an input of roughly 0.5 to 1 ug. TCRdb called the immunoSEQ multiplex PCR reads again in MiXCR, with one record for every CDR3 protein. The table records tens of thousands of distinct CDR3 sequences, about 95% of them present only once. The sequencing sample was made of CD8+ T cells from PBMCs. Receptor source: a human donor with Susac syndrome.

The genes are TRBV5-6 and TRBJ2-7; perhaps TRBD2 as D (5 bases). In germline, CDR1 is SGHDT, CDR2 YYEEEE. The V and J ends lost 4 bases and 0 bases respectively, with 11 bases between them. The CDR3 consists of 14 residues. The CDR3, as DNA: TGTGCCAGCAGCCCACTAGTGGACTCCTACGAGCAGTACTTC. Its translation is CASSPLVDSYEQYF.

V is TRBV4-1 and J is TRBJ1-5; perhaps TRBD1 as D (5 bases). V lost 4 bases to trimming and J lost 7 bases, with 14 bases between them. The germline CDR1 and CDR2 sequences are MGHRA and YSYEKL. This CDR3 is built from 14 residues. CDR3 in amino acids: CASSPNRAGQPQHF. The CDR3 nucleotides read TGCGCCAGCAGCCCTAATAGGGCAGGGCAGCCCCAGCATTTT.

The V call is TRBV5-1, the J call TRBJ1-1, with D uncertain. From germline, CDR1 is SGHRS and CDR2 YFSETQ. The CDR3 totals 12 residues. Trimming removed 0 bases at V and 9 bases at J, with 9 bases between. The CDR3 is CASSLDSAKAFF. The CDR3 DNA reads as TGCGCCAGCAGCTTGGATTCGGCAAAAGCTTTCTTT.

V and J are TRBV27 and TRBJ2-7, with a tentative D call TRBD2 (5 bases). CDR1 is MNHEY, CDR2 SMNVEV, per germline (reference sequence). CDR3 length: 15 residues. V gave up 2 bases and J gave up 0 bases, with 11 bases separating them. CDR3 in DNA: TGTGCCAGCAGTTTAGAGGGCCATTTCTCCTACGAGCAGTACTTC. Its translation: CASSLEGHFSYEQYF.

V gene TRBV20-1 combines with J gene TRBJ2-2; 7 bases are a match to TRBD1. The CDR3 is 15 amino acids. The V gene's germline CDR1 is DFQATT and CDR2 SNEGSKA (reference sequence). V gave up 1 base and J gave up 1 base; unmatched junction bases: 3. The CDR3 DNA reads as TGCAGTGCTAGAGTAAGGGACAGGAACACCGGGGAGCTGTTTTTT. Protein: CSARVRDRNTGELFF.

V gene TRBV4-2 combines with J gene TRBJ2-6, with D uncertain. The V end was cut by 1 base, the J end by 0 bases, with 7 bases between. This CDR3 region has 16 residues. Per germline, CDR1 LGHNA and CDR2 YNFKEQ. The CDR3 DNA follows: TGTGCCAGCAGCCAAGTCCCTGCCTCTGGGGCCAACGTCCTGACTTTC. It is translated as CASSQVPASGANVLTF.

V gene TRBV5-4 combines with J gene TRBJ2-1; TRBD2 aligns across 9 bases. Per the germline V gene, CDR1 is SGHNT and CDR2 is YYREEE (reference sequence). The trim removed 9 bases at V and 6 bases at J, leaving 10 bases unmatched. The CDR3 spans 14 residues. The CDR3 nucleotides are TGTGCCACTGTGGGACTAGCTGCAAGCAATGAGCAGTTCTTC. Encoded protein: CATVGLAASNEQFF.

This rearrangement joins TRBV7-9 to TRBJ2-1, with TRBD1 matching over 9 bases. Per the germline V gene, CDR1 is SEHNR and CDR2 is FQNEAQ (reference sequence). CDR3 length: 16 residues. Germline trimming cut 4 bases from V and 6 bases from J; bases unmatched to any gene: 10. CDR3 region: CASSSDRGVSFNEQFF. The CDR3 region has the DNA TGTGCCAGCAGCTCCGACAGGGGGGTTTCATTCAATGAGCAGTTCTTC.

The gene calls are TRBV19 and TRBJ1-5, with D unclear. Trimming cost V 3 bases and J 0 bases, with 18 bases left between them. CDR1 LNHDA and CDR2 SQIVND come from the germline V gene (reference sequence). CDR3 length: 18 amino acids. The CDR3 DNA reads as TGTGCCAGTAGTATGATTTGGGGTGTCGGGTATAGCAATCAGCCCCAGCATTTT. This codes for CASSMIWGVGYSNQPQHF.

The V call is TRBV7-8, the J call TRBJ2-4; D might be TRBD2 (6 bases). The V gene's germline CDR1 is SGHVS and CDR2 FQNEAQ. This CDR3 is built from 12 residues. The V end was cut by 8 bases, the J end by 3 bases, with 8 bases between. CDR3 nucleotide sequence: TGTGCCAGCCAGGGAGGCAAAAACATTCAGTACTTC. Translating it yields CASQGGKNIQYF.

The chain carries TRBV5-1 and TRBJ2-7, with D possibly being TRBD1 (6 bases). CDR3 length: 13 amino acids. Germline V gene data show CDR1 as SGHRS and CDR2 as YFSETQ. The ends were cut back, 2 bases at V and 3 bases at J, with 9 bases in the middle. CDR3 protein: CASSFTGLYEQYF. The CDR3 DNA reads as TGCGCCAGCAGCTTTACAGGGCTCTACGAGCAGTACTTC.

CDR3 sequence reads: CASSWGVLGSPQHF. In nucleotides, the CDR3 is TGTGCCAGCAGCTGGGGAGTGCTTGGTAGTCCCCAGCATTTT. The chain combines TRBV13 with TRBJ1-5, with no clear D. Germline V CDR1 and CDR2: PRHDT, FYEKMQ (reference sequence). The CDR3 is 14 residues long. V lost 4 bases to trimming and J lost 10 bases, with 17 bases between them.

The gene calls are TRBV4-1 and TRBJ2-7; a weak D match, TRBD1 (5 bases). This CDR3 is 15 amino acids long. Germline CDR1 MGHRA, CDR2 YSYEKL. V dropped 0 bases and J dropped 5 bases, with 14 bases sitting between them. CDR3 DNA sequence: TGCGCCAGCAGCCAAGAACCAGGGCGGAGCCACGAGCAGTACTTC. Its protein is CASSQEPGRSHEQYF.

The gene calls are TRBV28 and TRBJ2-7; perhaps TRBD2 as D (6 bases). CDR3 length: 14 amino acids. The V end lost 11 bases, the J end lost 2 bases, and 19 bases lay between the germline ends. Germline assignment: CDR1 MDHEN and CDR2 SYDVKM. CDR3 in amino acids: CAAEGSDGTYEQYF. DNA of the CDR3: TGTGCCGCGGAGGGTTCGGACGGCACCTACGAGCAGTACTTC.

The chain couples TRBV5-1 to TRBJ2-7; D is unclear. The germline V gene has CDR1 SGHRS and CDR2 YFSETQ. CDR3 length: 12 residues. Trimming pared 4 bases from V and 0 bases from J, leaving 5 bases between. This CDR3 is CASSPNSYEQYF. In DNA form, the CDR3 reads TGCGCCAGCAGCCCTAACTCCTACGAGCAGTACTTC.

The chain employs TRBV5-1 and TRBJ1-2; no definite D call. The ends were cut back, 2 bases at V and 4 bases at J, with 6 bases in the middle. The CDR3 covers 12 residues. Germline assignment: CDR1 SGHRS and CDR2 YFSETQ. The CDR3 region has the DNA TGCGCCAGCAGCTTTGATAGCTATGGCTACACCTTC. Protein product: CASSFDSYGYTF.

The chain links TRBV12-3 or TRBV12-4 to TRBJ2-7; 7 bases line up with TRBD2. CDR3 size: 13 residues. Trimming removed 5 bases from V and 6 bases from J; junction bases left unmatched: 7. CDR3: CASSDGLGGEQYF. CDR3 coding DNA: TGTGCCAGCAGTGACGGACTAGGTGGCGAGCAGTACTTC.

The V call is TRBV5-4, the J call TRBJ2-3, with TRBD2 as a possible D gene (6 bases). Trimming removed 0 bases from V and 2 bases from J, with 10 bases in between. The CDR3 totals 15 residues. Germline V CDR1 and CDR2: SGHNT, YYREEE (reference sequence). The CDR3 sequence is CASSLAGDNTDTQYF. The CDR3 DNA sequence: TGTGCCAGCAGCTTGGCGGGAGATAACACAGATACGCAGTATTTT.

This sequence joins TRBV9 and TRBJ1-1; D may be TRBD1 (5 bases). This CDR3 spans 15 amino acids. The germline V gene encodes CDR1 SGDLS and CDR2 YYNGEE. The V end lost 5 bases, the J end lost 2 bases, and 16 bases lay between the germline ends. In nucleotides, the CDR3 is TGTGCCAGCAGTGGGCGGGGGGACCCAAACACTGAAGCTTTCTTT. This encodes CASSGRGDPNTEAFF.

The V call is TRBV11-2, the J call TRBJ2-5; D unresolved. The length of the CDR3 is 14 residues. Germline CDR1 is SGHAT and CDR2 is FQNNGV. V was trimmed by 10 bases and J by 1 base, leaving 16 bases between them. The CDR3 here is CATRRTERQETQYF. Here the CDR3 DNA reads TGTGCCACCAGAAGGACCGAGCGCCAAGAGACCCAGTACTTC. Variable domain in full (rest from reference TRBV11-2 and TRBJ2-5): EAGVAQSPRYKIIEKRQSVAFWCNPISGHATLYWYQQILGQGPKLLIQFQNNGVVDDSQLPKDRFSAERLKGVDSTLKIQPAKLEDSAVYLCATRRTERQETQYFGPGTRLLVL.

The V and J genes are TRBV12-3 or TRBV12-4 and TRBJ1-2; D is uncertain. The CDR3 has 14 amino acids. V was cut by 7 bases and J by 8 bases, with 20 bases left in between. The CDR3 sequence is CASILVSGPWGYTF. The DNA of the CDR3 is TGTGCCAGCATCCTCGTGTCAGGCCCCTGGGGCTACACCTTC.

CDR3 loop: CASSGLDSSYEQYF. In DNA, the CDR3 is TGTGCCAGCAGCGGCTTGGATAGCTCCTACGAGCAGTACTTC. The chain carries TRBV7-9 and TRBJ2-7; no definite D call. The CDR3 covers 14 residues. V lost 5 bases and J lost 0, with 11 bases in between. Germline CDR1 and CDR2: SEHNR and FQNEAQ (reference sequence).

The V call is TRBV5-1, the J call TRBJ2-1, with TRBD2 matching over 9 bases. Germline V gene lookup returns CDR1 SGHRS and CDR2 YFSETQ. V lost 0 bases, J lost 3 bases, and 7 bases stayed unmatched. CDR3 size: 17 residues. The CDR3 nucleotides read TGCGCCAGCAGCTTGGCACCCGCGGGAGGGGTCTACAATGAGCAGTTCTTC. The encoded protein is CASSLAPAGGVYNEQFF.

V usage is TRBV30 and J usage is TRBJ2-3; D unresolved. From germline, CDR1 is GTSNPN and CDR2 SVGIG (reference sequence). CDR3 length equals 14 residues. Trimming left V 0 bases short and J 6 bases short, with 13 bases between. In DNA, the CDR3 is TGTGCCTGGAGTGTTATGGGTAAAGCGGATACGCAGTATTTT. It translates to CAWSVMGKADTQYF.